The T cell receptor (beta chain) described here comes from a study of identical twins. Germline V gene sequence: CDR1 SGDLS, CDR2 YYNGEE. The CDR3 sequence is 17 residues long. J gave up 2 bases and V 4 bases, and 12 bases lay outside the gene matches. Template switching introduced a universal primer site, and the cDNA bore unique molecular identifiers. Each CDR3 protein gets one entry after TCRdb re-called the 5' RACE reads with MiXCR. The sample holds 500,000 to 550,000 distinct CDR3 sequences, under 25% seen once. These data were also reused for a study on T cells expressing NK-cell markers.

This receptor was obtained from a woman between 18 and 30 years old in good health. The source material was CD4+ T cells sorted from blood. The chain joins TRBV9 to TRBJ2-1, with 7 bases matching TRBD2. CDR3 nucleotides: TGTGCCAGCAGCCCTCAAGGTGGGGGGGATACCTACAATGAGCAGTTCTTC. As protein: CASSPQGGGDTYNEQFF.